Included here is one T cell receptor (beta chain) sequence, with context. Its target is not known. The CDR3 covers 15 residues. CDR1 is MDHEN and CDR2 is SYDVKM in the germline V gene. V shed 2 bases, J shed 7 bases, and the junction held 9 bases outside the gene matches. The sample is drawn from a study of shared clonotypes between healthy human individuals. General study points: Donor clonotype sharing was expected to depend on sequencing depth. Across a few donors, naive CD4 shared 5% to 5.5%, naive CD8 3% to 3.5%, memory CD4 roughly 2.3%, memory CD8 0.4% to 0.5%. On the whole, naive subsets had larger estimated richness than memory subsets had.

Using roughly 180 ng DNA, 25,000 to 35,000 T cell genomes, the sorted-subset replicate PCRs were run. Method: immunoSEQ multiplex PCR; TCRdb's copy keeps in-frame clones and lacks some. The sample contains roughly 1,600,000 clones, about 98.5% of which appear only once. The chain links TRBV28 to TRBJ2-5, with 8 bases fitting TRBD1. Input material: naive CD4+ T cells sorted from blood. The subset was: CD45RA+ positively selected. This TCR came from a man aged 30 to 45 in good health. CDR3 region: CASSLEPRGQGTQYF. The CDR3 nucleotides are TGTGCCAGCAGTTTAGAGCCCAGGGGGCAGGGGACCCAGTACTTC.